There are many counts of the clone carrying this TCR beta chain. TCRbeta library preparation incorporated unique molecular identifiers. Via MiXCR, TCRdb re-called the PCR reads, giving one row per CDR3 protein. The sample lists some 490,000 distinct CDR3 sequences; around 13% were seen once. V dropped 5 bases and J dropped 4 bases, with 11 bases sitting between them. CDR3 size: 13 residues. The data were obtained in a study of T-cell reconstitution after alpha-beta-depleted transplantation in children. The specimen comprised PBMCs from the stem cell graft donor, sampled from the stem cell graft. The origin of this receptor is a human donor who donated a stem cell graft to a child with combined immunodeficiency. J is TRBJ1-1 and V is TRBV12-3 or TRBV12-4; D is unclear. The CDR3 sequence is CASSRGRLTEAFF. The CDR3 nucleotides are TGTGCCAGCAGTAGAGGGCGACTCACTGAAGCTTTCTTT.